A selection of T cell receptor beta chains follows, all from one sample in a study of CD8+CD57+ T cells in acquired aplastic anemia. One entry per CDR3 protein results from TCRdb running MiXCR on the reads. The repertoire includes roughly 58,000 distinct CDR3 sequences, about 54% of them detected once, and around 2.3% sits in the top ten. The sequencing input was sorted CD4+, CD8+, or CD8+CD57+ T cells (not recorded which) from PBMCs. The receptors here all came from a human donor in good health, serving as a control. Both conserved end residues are part of each CDR3. Each record gives: J gene, D gene, V gene, clone size, CDR3 protein, CDR3 DNA. A D gene is named only where the DNA matches it firmly. Clone size appears in some rows only: once, few, many, or a class for an expanded clone.

j_gene: TRBJ2-6; d_gene: TRBD1; v_gene: TRBV19; abundance: many; CDR3aa: CASSTHRGRRGYSGANVLTF; CDR3nt: TGTGCCAGTAGTACACACAGGGGCCGCCGGGGTTACTCTGGGGCCAACGTCCTGACTTTC
j_gene: TRBJ2-5; d_gene: -; v_gene: TRBV7-6; abundance: many; CDR3aa: CASSQDPTRTQYF; CDR3nt: TGTGCCAGCAGCCAAGACCCAACTAGGACCCAGTACTTC
j_gene: TRBJ1-1; d_gene: -; v_gene: TRBV29-1; abundance: -; CDR3aa: CSYRSTDLWAFF; CDR3nt: TGCAGCTACCGGTCTACGGACCTTTGGGCTTTCTTT
j_gene: TRBJ2-7; d_gene: TRBD1; v_gene: TRBV10-3; abundance: few; CDR3aa: CASSRDRGIEQYF; CDR3nt: TGTGCCAGCAGCCGGGACAGGGGTATTGAGCAGTACTTC
j_gene: TRBJ2-3; d_gene: -; v_gene: TRBV24-1; abundance: -; CDR3aa: CATSDLTRGGTDTQYF; CDR3nt: TGTGCCACCAGTGATCTAACGCGGGGAGGCACAGATACGCAGTATTTT
j_gene: TRBJ1-1; d_gene: -; v_gene: TRBV4-1; abundance: many; CDR3aa: CASSQGQTNTEAFF; CDR3nt: TGCGCCAGCAGCCAAGGCCAAACGAACACTGAAGCTTTCTTT
j_gene: TRBJ2-7; d_gene: -; v_gene: TRBV4-2; abundance: -; CDR3aa: CASSQAEQGFSYEQYF; CDR3nt: TGTGCCAGCAGCCAGGCTGAGCAGGGGTTTTCCTACGAGCAGTACTTC
j_gene: TRBJ2-3; d_gene: -; v_gene: TRBV4-2; abundance: many; CDR3aa: CASSPSSGWGTDTQYF; CDR3nt: TGTGCCAGCAGCCCCAGTAGCGGATGGGGCACAGATACGCAGTATTTT
j_gene: TRBJ1-2; d_gene: TRBD1; v_gene: TRBV6-1; abundance: many; CDR3aa: CASSGGTGERYGYTF; CDR3nt: TGTGCCAGCAGTGGAGGGACAGGGGAGAGGTATGGCTACACCTTC
j_gene: TRBJ1-5; d_gene: -; v_gene: TRBV10-3; abundance: -; CDR3aa: CAISESGGRNQPQHF; CDR3nt: TGTGCCATCAGTGAGTCCGGCGGTCGCAATCAGCCCCAGCATTTT
j_gene: TRBJ1-2; d_gene: TRBD1; v_gene: TRBV2; abundance: few; CDR3aa: CASSETGGGYGYTF; CDR3nt: TGTGCCAGCAGTGAGACAGGGGGCGGGTATGGCTACACCTTC
j_gene: TRBJ1-1; d_gene: -; v_gene: TRBV15; abundance: -; CDR3aa: CATSSRAGTEAFF; CDR3nt: TGTGCCACCAGCTCCCGAGCGGGCACTGAAGCTTTCTTT
j_gene: TRBJ2-3; d_gene: TRBD2; v_gene: TRBV19; abundance: -; CDR3aa: CASSRDSGRSTDTQYF; CDR3nt: TGTGCCAGTAGTCGGGACAGCGGGAGGAGCACAGATACGCAGTATTTT
j_gene: TRBJ2-5; d_gene: -; v_gene: TRBV20-1; abundance: -; CDR3aa: CARGSRNQETQYF; CDR3nt: TGCGCGAGGGGCAGCAGAAACCAAGAGACCCAGTACTTC
j_gene: TRBJ1-5; d_gene: -; v_gene: TRBV28; abundance: many; CDR3aa: CASRSDSYQPQHF; CDR3nt: TGTGCCAGCAGGTCGGACAGTTATCAGCCCCAGCATTTT
j_gene: TRBJ2-6; d_gene: TRBD2; v_gene: TRBV15; abundance: -; CDR3aa: CATSRGEGSGANVLTF; CDR3nt: TGTGCCACCTCCCGCGGGGAGGGGTCTGGGGCCAACGTCCTGACTTTC
j_gene: TRBJ1-2; d_gene: -; v_gene: TRBV14; abundance: few; CDR3aa: CARTWGPLLCANYGYTF; CDR3nt: TGTGCCCGGACATGGGGACCGTTATTATGTGCTAACTATGGCTACACCTTC
j_gene: TRBJ1-2; d_gene: TRBD1; v_gene: TRBV6-2/TRBV6-3; abundance: many; CDR3aa: CASSYSGRGYYGYTF; CDR3nt: TGTGCCAGCAGTTACTCGGGCAGGGGGTACTATGGCTACACCTTC
j_gene: TRBJ1-6; d_gene: TRBD1; v_gene: TRBV20-1; abundance: -; CDR3aa: CSASDRDSNSPLHF; CDR3nt: TGCAGTGCTAGTGATCGGGACAGTAATTCACCCCTCCACTTT
j_gene: TRBJ1-1; d_gene: -; v_gene: TRBV19; abundance: -; CDR3aa: CASSILAAGTEAFF; CDR3nt: TGTGCCAGTAGTATCTTGGCAGCGGGCACTGAAGCTTTCTTT
j_gene: TRBJ1-1; d_gene: -; v_gene: TRBV7-9; abundance: many; CDR3aa: CASSSTYGARDTEAFF; CDR3nt: TGTGCCAGCAGTTCGACCTATGGGGCGCGGGACACTGAAGCTTTCTTT
j_gene: TRBJ2-3; d_gene: -; v_gene: TRBV20-1; abundance: many; CDR3aa: CSATFQADTQYF; CDR3nt: TGCAGTGCCACATTTCAGGCAGATACGCAGTATTTT
j_gene: TRBJ2-7; d_gene: TRBD2; v_gene: TRBV10-3; abundance: -; CDR3aa: CAVSARASGSYEQYF; CDR3nt: TGTGCCGTCAGTGCTAGGGCTAGCGGGAGCTACGAGCAGTACTTC
j_gene: TRBJ1-2; d_gene: TRBD1; v_gene: TRBV24-1; abundance: -; CDR3aa: CATRGGGSYGYTF; CDR3nt: TGTGCCACCAGAGGAGGGGGCAGCTATGGCTACACCTTC
j_gene: TRBJ1-2; d_gene: TRBD1; v_gene: TRBV10-3; abundance: -; CDR3aa: CASSPNRGEGGYTF; CDR3nt: TGTGCCAGCAGCCCGAACAGGGGAGAGGGCGGCTACACCTTC
j_gene: TRBJ1-6; d_gene: -; v_gene: TRBV7-3; abundance: -; CDR3aa: CASSNNNSPLHF; CDR3nt: TGTGCCAGCAGCAATAATAATTCACCCCTCCACTTT
j_gene: TRBJ2-5; d_gene: -; v_gene: TRBV7-7; abundance: -; CDR3aa: CASSLAAGPQETQYF; CDR3nt: TGTGCCAGCAGCTTAGCCGCAGGGCCTCAAGAGACCCAGTACTTC
j_gene: TRBJ1-6; d_gene: -; v_gene: TRBV12-3/TRBV12-4; abundance: -; CDR3aa: CASSLDSRGSPLHF; CDR3nt: TGTGCCAGCAGTCTGGACAGTCGAGGATCACCCCTCCACTTT
j_gene: TRBJ2-1; d_gene: TRBD2; v_gene: TRBV5-1; abundance: many; CDR3aa: CASRKDGTSGIYNEQFF; CDR3nt: TGCGCCAGCAGAAAGGACGGGACTAGCGGAATCTACAATGAGCAGTTCTTC
j_gene: TRBJ2-3; d_gene: -; v_gene: TRBV24-1; abundance: -; CDR3aa: CATSVASTDTQYF; CDR3nt: TGTGCCACCAGTGTGGCCTCCACCGATACGCAGTATTTT
j_gene: TRBJ1-6; d_gene: -; v_gene: TRBV4-2; abundance: many; CDR3aa: CASSPGAVSYNSPLHF; CDR3nt: TGTGCCAGCAGCCCCGGGGCAGTCTCCTATAATTCACCCCTCCACTTT
j_gene: TRBJ1-3; d_gene: -; v_gene: TRBV29-1; abundance: -; CDR3aa: CSVDLDSSGNTIYF; CDR3nt: TGCAGCGTTGATTTGGATAGCTCTGGAAACACCATATATTTT
j_gene: TRBJ2-3; d_gene: -; v_gene: TRBV20-1; abundance: -; CDR3aa: CSAGGGQKRDTQYF; CDR3nt: TGCAGTGCGGGGGGAGGACAGAAGCGAGATACGCAGTATTTT
j_gene: TRBJ1-5; d_gene: TRBD1; v_gene: TRBV25-1; abundance: -; CDR3aa: CASSEGDRVLQPQHF; CDR3nt: TGTGCCAGCAGTGAAGGGGACAGGGTCCTTCAGCCCCAGCATTTT
j_gene: TRBJ1-1; d_gene: TRBD1; v_gene: TRBV10-3; abundance: -; CDR3aa: CAIGDNDRGANTEAFF; CDR3nt: TGTGCCATCGGCGATAACGACAGGGGGGCGAACACTGAAGCTTTCTTT
j_gene: TRBJ2-5; d_gene: -; v_gene: TRBV9; abundance: -; CDR3aa: CASSVAGLYQETQYF; CDR3nt: TGTGCCAGCAGCGTAGCGGGGCTGTACCAAGAGACCCAGTACTTC
j_gene: TRBJ1-5; d_gene: -; v_gene: TRBV7-4; abundance: -; CDR3aa: CASSLARAEYSNQPQHF; CDR3nt: TGTGCCAGCAGCTTAGCGAGGGCGGAGTATAGCAATCAGCCCCAGCATTTT
j_gene: TRBJ2-7; d_gene: TRBD1; v_gene: TRBV10-2; abundance: -; CDR3aa: CASTRGQGNYEQYF; CDR3nt: TGCGCCAGCACCAGGGGACAGGGGAACTACGAGCAGTACTTC
j_gene: TRBJ1-6; d_gene: -; v_gene: TRBV29-1; abundance: -; CDR3aa: CTTGGSPLHF; CDR3nt: TGCACCACCGGGGGTTCACCCCTCCACTTT
j_gene: TRBJ2-1; d_gene: -; v_gene: TRBV18; abundance: many; CDR3aa: CASSLVPKKSYNEQFF; CDR3nt: TGTGCCAGCTCACTTGTCCCGAAAAAGTCCTACAATGAGCAGTTCTTC
j_gene: TRBJ2-7; d_gene: TRBD1; v_gene: TRBV7-3; abundance: -; CDR3aa: CASSASGTGVFYEQYF; CDR3nt: TGTGCCAGCAGCGCTTCCGGGACAGGGGTCTTCTACGAGCAGTACTTC